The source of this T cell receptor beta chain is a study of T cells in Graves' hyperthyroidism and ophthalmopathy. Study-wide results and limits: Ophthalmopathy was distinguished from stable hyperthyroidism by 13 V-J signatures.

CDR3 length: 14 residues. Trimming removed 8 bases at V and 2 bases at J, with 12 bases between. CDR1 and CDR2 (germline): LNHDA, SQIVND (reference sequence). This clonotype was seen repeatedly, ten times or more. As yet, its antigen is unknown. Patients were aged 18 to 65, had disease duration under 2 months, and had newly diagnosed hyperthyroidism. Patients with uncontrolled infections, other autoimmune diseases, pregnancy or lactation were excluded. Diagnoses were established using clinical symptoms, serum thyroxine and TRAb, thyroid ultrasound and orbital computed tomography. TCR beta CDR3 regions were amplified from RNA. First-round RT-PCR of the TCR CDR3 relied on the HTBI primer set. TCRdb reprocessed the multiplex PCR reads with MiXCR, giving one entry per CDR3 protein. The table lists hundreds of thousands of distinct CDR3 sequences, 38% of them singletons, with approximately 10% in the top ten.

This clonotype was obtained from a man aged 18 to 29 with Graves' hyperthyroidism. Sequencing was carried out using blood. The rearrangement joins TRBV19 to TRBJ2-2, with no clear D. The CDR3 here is CASLLARNTGELFF. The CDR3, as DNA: TGTGCCAGTCTTCTCGCGAGAAACACCGGGGAGCTGTTTTTT.